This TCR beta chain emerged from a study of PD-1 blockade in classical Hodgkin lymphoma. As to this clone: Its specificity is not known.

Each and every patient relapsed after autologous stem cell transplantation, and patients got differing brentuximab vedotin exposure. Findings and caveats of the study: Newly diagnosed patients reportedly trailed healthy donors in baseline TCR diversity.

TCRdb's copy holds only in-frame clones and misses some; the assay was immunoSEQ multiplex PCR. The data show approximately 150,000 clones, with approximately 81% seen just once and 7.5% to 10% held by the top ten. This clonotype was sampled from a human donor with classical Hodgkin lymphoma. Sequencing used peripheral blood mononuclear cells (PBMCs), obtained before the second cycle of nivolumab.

The CDR3 region has the DNA TGCGCCAGCAGCCATGTGGGGAGCCAAGAGACCCAGTACTTC. It is translated as CASSHVGSQETQYF. The V call is TRBV4-3, the J call TRBJ2-5; TRBD2 is a possible D gene (5 bases). The germline CDR1 and CDR2 sequences are LGHNA and YSLEER. V was shortened by 3 bases and J by 1 base, with 9 bases between the two germline ends. This CDR3 region has 14 residues.